These 19 T cell receptor beta chains were sequenced from one sample in a study of regulatory T cells in long-lasting Graves disease. Both iRepertoire HTBI primers and Arm-PCR of CDR3 regions were used to build the TCR beta libraries. One entry per CDR3 protein, called by TCRdb with MiXCR from the multiplex PCR reads. The repertoire holds 310,000 or so distinct CDR3 sequences, with 15% to 20% as singletons. Time point indicated: persistent/refractory GD, antithyroid drugs over 5 years with positive TRAb. RNA extracted from PBMCs served as the sequencing template. The material was peripheral blood mononuclear cells (PBMCs), obtained when the disease was refractory, from a patient treated with antithyroid drugs. Receptor source: a female donor with Graves disease.

This clonotype came up many times. The V gene is TRBV6-2 or TRBV6-3, the J gene TRBJ1-6; 7 bases match TRBD1. The ends lost 2 bases at V and 0 bases at J; junction bases unmatched: 13. The CDR3 covers 20 residues. Germline V gives CDR1 MNHEY, CDR2 SVGEGT. CDR3 in DNA: TGTGCCAGCAGTTACCACCAAGGGGGCAGATACCTCTCCTATAATTCACCCCTCCACTTT. This translates into CASSYHQGGRYLSYNSPLHF.

At least ten counts were recorded for this clonotype. The rearrangement joins TRBV19 to TRBJ1-2; D is possibly TRBD1 (5 bases). This CDR3 is built from 17 residues. The germline V gene encodes CDR1 LNHDA and CDR2 SQIVND (reference sequence). Trimming left V 1 base short and J 7 bases short, with 22 bases between. The CDR3 region has the DNA TGTGCCAGTAGTATAGGACAGAGGGAAATTACTTTGAGTGGCTACACCTTC. Protein product: CASSIGQREITLSGYTF.

CDR3 sequence reads: CASSPTAVEQFF. The CDR3 DNA is TGTGCCAGCTCACCAACGGCGGTGGAGCAGTTCTTC. The J gene is TRBJ2-1, the V gene TRBV18; D gene uncertain. This CDR3 comprises 12 residues. Trimming took 2 bases from V and 10 from J, leaving 9 bases between them. Germline CDR1 reads KGHSH; CDR2 reads LQKENI.

A few counts support this clonotype. V gene TRBV5-1 combines with J gene TRBJ1-6; the D is unclear. The germline V gene encodes CDR1 SGHRS and CDR2 YFSETQ. The CDR3 covers 15 residues. The V gene lost 2 bases and the J gene lost 4 bases, with 10 bases spanning the gap. CDR3 DNA: TGCGCCAGCAGCTTAAAGGACGCGTATAATTCACCCCTCCACTTT. Protein product: CASSLKDAYNSPLHF.

The chain employs TRBV2 and TRBJ2-6; D call uncertain. The germline V gene has CDR1 SNHLY and CDR2 FYNNEI. The V end was cut by 3 bases, the J end by 0 bases, with 12 bases between. CDR3 length equals 17 residues. The CDR3 loop reads CASSDHPLISGANVLTF. The CDR3 DNA is TGTGCCAGCAGTGATCACCCGCTGATCTCTGGGGCCAACGTCCTGACTTTC.

This clonotype came up many times. The chain is built from TRBV20-1 and TRBJ2-7, with TRBD2 matching over 12 bases. V shed 4 bases, J shed 4 bases, and the junction held 8 bases outside the gene matches. Germline lookup yields CDR1 DFQATT and CDR2 SNEGSKA (reference sequence). The CDR3 is 15 residues long. The CDR3 protein is CSATPLAGGRYEQYF. The CDR3 DNA reads TGCAGTGCTACGCCTCTAGCGGGAGGGCGGTACGAGCAGTACTTC.

This sequence joins TRBV6-4 and TRBJ1-2; weak D call: TRBD1 (6 bases). The V and J ends lost 5 bases and 2 bases respectively, with 24 bases between them. The CDR3 covers 18 residues. Looked up from germline, CDR1 is MRHNA and CDR2 is SNTAGT. CDR3 bases: TGTGCCAGCAGTCCTCAGCCGCCCTTGAGGGGGAACAACTATGGCTACACCTTC. Its protein is CASSPQPPLRGNNYGYTF.

A note on this clonotype: A junction boundary mismatches the germline segment, possibly from a read error. The V call is TRBV7-9, the J call TRBJ2-5, with 7 positions matching TRBD2. The germline CDR1 and CDR2 sequences are SEHNR and FQNEAQ (reference sequence). CDR3 length: 17 amino acids. CDR3 nucleotide sequence: TGTGCCAGCATCTTAGTCGGACTAGGTTCTACCCAAGAGACCCAGTACTTC. Residues: CASILVGLGSTQETQYF.

As concerns this clonotype: A far larger clone is off by one base, so a read error is likely. The V gene is TRBV7-8, the J gene TRBJ2-7; D call uncertain. This CDR3 is 14 amino acids long. Germline V gene lookup returns CDR1 SGHVS and CDR2 FQNEAQ. The V end was cut by 1 base, the J end by 5 bases, with 12 bases between. The CDR3 coding sequence is TGTGCCAGCAGCTTAGTGGCAGGTACCCACGAGCAGTACTTC. Protein: CASSLVAGTHEQYF.

This clonotype was detected many times. The J gene is TRBJ1-5, the V gene TRBV2; tentative D call: TRBD1 (6 bases). Trimming removed 6 bases from V and 0 bases from J, with 9 bases in between. The germline CDR1 and CDR2 sequences are SNHLY and FYNNEI. CDR3 length equals 14 residues. The CDR3 protein is CASRYRDSNQPQHF. CDR3 nucleotides: TGTGCCAGCAGATACAGGGATAGCAATCAGCCCCAGCATTTT.

The chain uses TRBV7-2 and TRBJ1-6; TRBD1 matches 7 bases. This CDR3 is built from 16 residues. The ends lost 5 bases at V and 7 bases at J; junction bases unmatched: 11. Per the germline V gene, CDR1 is SGHTA and CDR2 is FQGNSA. The CDR3 DNA reads as TGTGCCAGCAGCCCGCCCGGGGACAGAAGGAATTCACCCCTCCACTTT. This sequence encodes CASSPPGDRRNSPLHF.

The sample holds many counts of this clonotype. The chain has TRBV6-1 and TRBJ1-1; 7 nucleotides line up with TRBD1. Germline CDR1 MNHNS, CDR2 SASEGT. V was pared by 6 bases and J by 1 base, with 8 bases of the junction left unmatched. The CDR3 covers 15 residues. This CDR3 reads CASRDYGTANTEAFF. CDR3 in DNA: TGTGCCAGCAGGGATTACGGGACAGCGAACACTGAAGCTTTCTTT.

The genes are TRBV13 and TRBJ2-6, with D perhaps matching TRBD1 (5 bases). The germline CDR1 and CDR2 sequences are PRHDT and FYEKMQ (reference sequence). This CDR3 is built from 18 residues. The V end was cut by 5 bases, the J end by 0 bases, with 17 bases between. CDR3 loop: CASSPTPTVISGANVLTF. In nucleotides, the CDR3 is TGTGCCAGCAGCCCGACTCCGACAGTGATCTCTGGGGCCAACGTCCTGACTTTC.

In this sample, this clonotype turned up a few times. The V call is TRBV14, the J call TRBJ2-2; D is perhaps TRBD2 (6 bases). V lost 7 bases and J lost 4, with 16 bases in between. This CDR3 has 15 residues. In germline, CDR1 is SGHDN, CDR2 FVKESK. The CDR3 nucleotides are TGTGCCAGCACCCCCAGTCCGGGGGTCACCGGGGAGCTGTTTTTT. Its protein product is CASTPSPGVTGELFF.

This clonotype was seen more than once but under ten times. The V call is TRBV12-3 or TRBV12-4, the J call TRBJ1-3, with D possibly matching TRBD1 (5 bases). This CDR3 comprises 14 residues. V lost 7 bases and J 0 bases, leaving 10 bases between the germline ends. The CDR3 region is CASNSGSSGNTIYF. In nucleotides, the CDR3 is TGTGCCAGCAACTCAGGGAGCTCTGGAAACACCATATATTTT.

The sample holds many counts of this clonotype. This chain links TRBV29-1 with TRBJ1-1, with TRBD1 matching 9 bases. Germline values: CDR1 SQVTM, CDR2 ANQGSEA. The CDR3 covers 15 residues. V was pared by 4 bases and J by 2 bases, with 8 bases of the junction left unmatched. The CDR3 reads CSVAGTGYRNTEAFF. The CDR3 DNA sequence: TGCAGCGTTGCCGGGACAGGGTACCGAAACACTGAAGCTTTCTTT.

This clonotype was recorded a few times. The J gene is TRBJ2-5, the V gene TRBV9, with 7 bases that match TRBD1. Germline V gene data show CDR1 as SGDLS and CDR2 as YYNGEE. The ends lost 0 bases at V and 5 bases at J; junction bases unmatched: 7. This CDR3 has 15 amino acids. CDR3 loop: CASSVGARGFETQYF. In DNA, the CDR3 is TGTGCCAGCAGCGTAGGAGCCAGGGGGTTCGAGACCCAGTACTTC.

This clonotype was observed at least ten times. The gene calls are TRBV7-2 and TRBJ1-1; the D gene is possibly TRBD1 (5 bases). Trimming stripped 1 base from V and 0 bases from J, with 9 bases between. The CDR3 spans 15 residues. CDR1 and CDR2 (germline): SGHTA, FQGNSA. The CDR3 sequence is CASSLVEGLNTEAFF. The CDR3 nucleotides read TGTGCCAGCAGCTTAGTCGAGGGACTGAACACTGAAGCTTTCTTT.

This clonotype was seen at least ten times. The V and J genes are TRBV28 and TRBJ1-5; no clear D. This CDR3 has 11 residues. Germline V CDR1 and CDR2: MDHEN, SYDVKM. Between the trimmed V and J ends, which lost 4 bases and 8 bases, there was a span of 6 bases. CDR3 sequence: CASSSTEPQHF. As DNA, the CDR3 is TGTGCCAGCAGTTCCACTGAGCCCCAGCATTTT.